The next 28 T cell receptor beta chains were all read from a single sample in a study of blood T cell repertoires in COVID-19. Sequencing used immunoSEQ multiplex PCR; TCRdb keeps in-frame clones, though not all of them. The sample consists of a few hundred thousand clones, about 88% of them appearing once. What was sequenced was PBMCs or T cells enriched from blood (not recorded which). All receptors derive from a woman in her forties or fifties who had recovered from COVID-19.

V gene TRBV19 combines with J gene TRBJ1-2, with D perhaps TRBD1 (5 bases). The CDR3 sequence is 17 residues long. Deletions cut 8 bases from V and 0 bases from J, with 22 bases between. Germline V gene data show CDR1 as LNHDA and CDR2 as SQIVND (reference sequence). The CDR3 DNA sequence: TGTGCCAGTGGGGGGGGACCCCTCAGGAGGGCTAACTATGGCTACACCTTC. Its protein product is CASGGGPLRRANYGYTF.

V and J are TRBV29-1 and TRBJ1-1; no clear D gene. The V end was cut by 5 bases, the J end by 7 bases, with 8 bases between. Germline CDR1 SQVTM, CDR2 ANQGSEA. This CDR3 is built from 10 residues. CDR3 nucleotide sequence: TGCAGCGTTCGAGCCATTGAAGCTTTCTTT. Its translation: CSVRAIEAFF.

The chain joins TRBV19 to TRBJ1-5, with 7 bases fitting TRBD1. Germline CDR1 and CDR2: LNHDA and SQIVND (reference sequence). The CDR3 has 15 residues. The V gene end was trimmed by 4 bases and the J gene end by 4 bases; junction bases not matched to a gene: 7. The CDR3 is CASSTRQGQNQPQHF. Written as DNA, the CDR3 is TGTGCCAGTAGTACCAGACAGGGCCAGAATCAGCCCCAGCATTTT.

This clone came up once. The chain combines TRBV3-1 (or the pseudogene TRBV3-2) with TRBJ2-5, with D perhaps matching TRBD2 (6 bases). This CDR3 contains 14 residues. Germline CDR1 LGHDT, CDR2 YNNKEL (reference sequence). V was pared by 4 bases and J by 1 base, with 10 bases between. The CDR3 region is CASSLGGSQETQYF. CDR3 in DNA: TGTGCCAGCAGCCTTGGGGGGAGCCAAGAGACCCAGTACTTC.

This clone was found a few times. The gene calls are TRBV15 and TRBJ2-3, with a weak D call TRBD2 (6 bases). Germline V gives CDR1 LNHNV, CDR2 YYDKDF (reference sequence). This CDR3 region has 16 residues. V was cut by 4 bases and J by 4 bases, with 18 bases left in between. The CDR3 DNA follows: TGTGCCACCAGCAAAAGCGGACTATTGGCGCCAGATACGCAGTATTTT. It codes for CATSKSGLLAPDTQYF.

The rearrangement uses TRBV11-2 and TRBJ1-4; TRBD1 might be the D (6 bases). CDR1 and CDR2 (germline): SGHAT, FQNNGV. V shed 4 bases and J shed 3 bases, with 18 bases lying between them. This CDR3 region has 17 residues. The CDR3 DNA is TGTGCCAGCAGCTCCCTCCCTAACAGGGCACCTAATGAAAAACTGTTTTTT. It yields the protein CASSSLPNRAPNEKLFF.

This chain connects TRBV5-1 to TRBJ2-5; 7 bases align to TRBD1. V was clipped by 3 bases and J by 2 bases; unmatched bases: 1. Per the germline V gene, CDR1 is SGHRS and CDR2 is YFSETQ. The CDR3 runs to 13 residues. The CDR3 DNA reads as TGCGCCAGCAGCTCAGGGGGACAAGAGACCCAGTACTTC. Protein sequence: CASSSGGQETQYF.

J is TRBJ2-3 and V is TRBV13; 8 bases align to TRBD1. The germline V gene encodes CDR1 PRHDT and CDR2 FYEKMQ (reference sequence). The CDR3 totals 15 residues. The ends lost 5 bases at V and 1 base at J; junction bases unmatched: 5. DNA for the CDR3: TGTGCCAGCAGCCGCCTGGGACAGGGCACAGATACGCAGTATTTT. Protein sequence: CASSRLGQGTDTQYF.

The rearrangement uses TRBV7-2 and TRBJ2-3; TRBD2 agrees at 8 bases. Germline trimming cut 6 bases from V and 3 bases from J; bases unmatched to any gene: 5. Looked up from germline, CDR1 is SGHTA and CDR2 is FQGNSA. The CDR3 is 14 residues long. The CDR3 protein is CASSPTGGTDTQYF. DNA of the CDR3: TGTGCCAGCAGTCCGACGGGAGGGACAGATACGCAGTATTTT.

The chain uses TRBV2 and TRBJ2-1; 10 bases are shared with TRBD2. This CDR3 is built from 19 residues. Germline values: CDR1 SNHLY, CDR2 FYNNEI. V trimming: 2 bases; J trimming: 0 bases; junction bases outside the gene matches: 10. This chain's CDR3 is CASSEKLAGAVSSYNEQFF. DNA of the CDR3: TGTGCCAGCAGTGAAAAGCTAGCGGGGGCTGTAAGCTCCTACAATGAGCAGTTCTTC.

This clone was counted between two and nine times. For the CDR3, the DNA is TGTGCCAGCAGCAGGGTCTACGAGCAGTTCTTC. Its translation is CASSRVYEQFF. The chain uses TRBV7-9 and TRBJ2-1; D not resolved. Germline CDR1 and CDR2: SEHNR and FQNEAQ (reference sequence). The CDR3 extends over 11 amino acids. Trimming took 5 bases from V and 10 from J, leaving 9 bases between them.

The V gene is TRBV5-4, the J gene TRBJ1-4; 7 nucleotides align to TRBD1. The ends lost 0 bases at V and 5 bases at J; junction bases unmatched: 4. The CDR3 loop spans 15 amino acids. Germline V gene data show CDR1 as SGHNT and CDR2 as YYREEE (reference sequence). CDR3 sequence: CASSLGGTENEKLFF. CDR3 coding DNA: TGTGCCAGCAGCTTGGGGGGGACAGAGAATGAAAAACTGTTTTTT.

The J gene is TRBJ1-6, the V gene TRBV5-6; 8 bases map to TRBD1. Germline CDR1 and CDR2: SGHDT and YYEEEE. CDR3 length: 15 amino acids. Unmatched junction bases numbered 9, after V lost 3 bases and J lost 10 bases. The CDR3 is CASSSGQGGSSPLHF. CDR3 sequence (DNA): TGTGCCAGCAGCTCCGGACAGGGAGGTAGCTCACCCCTCCACTTT.

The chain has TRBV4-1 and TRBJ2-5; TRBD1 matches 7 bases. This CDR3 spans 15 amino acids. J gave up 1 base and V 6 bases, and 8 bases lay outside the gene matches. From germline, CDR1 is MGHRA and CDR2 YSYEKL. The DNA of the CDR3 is TGCGCCAGCAGTTGGGACAGAACATTCCAAGAGACCCAGTACTTC. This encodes CASSWDRTFQETQYF.

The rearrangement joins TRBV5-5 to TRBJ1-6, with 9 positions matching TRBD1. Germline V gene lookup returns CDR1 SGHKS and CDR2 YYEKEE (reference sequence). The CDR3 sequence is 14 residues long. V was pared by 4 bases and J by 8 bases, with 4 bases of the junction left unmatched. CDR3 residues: CASSAGQGDSPLHF. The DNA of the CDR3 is TGTGCCAGCAGCGCGGGACAGGGAGATTCACCCCTCCACTTT. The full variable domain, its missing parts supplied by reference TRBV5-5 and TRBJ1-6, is DAGVTQSPTHLIKTRGQQVTLRCSPISGHKSVSWYQQVLGQGPQFIFQYYEKEERGRGNFPDRFSARQFPNYSSELNVNALLLGDSALYLCASSAGQGDSPLHFGNGTRLTVT.

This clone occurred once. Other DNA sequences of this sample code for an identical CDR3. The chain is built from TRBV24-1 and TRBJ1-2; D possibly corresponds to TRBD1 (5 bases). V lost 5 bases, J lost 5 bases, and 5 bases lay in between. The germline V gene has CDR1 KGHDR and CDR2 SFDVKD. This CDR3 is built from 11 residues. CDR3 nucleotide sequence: TGTGCCACCAGTGCAGGGTATGGCTACACCTTC. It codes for CATSAGYGYTF.

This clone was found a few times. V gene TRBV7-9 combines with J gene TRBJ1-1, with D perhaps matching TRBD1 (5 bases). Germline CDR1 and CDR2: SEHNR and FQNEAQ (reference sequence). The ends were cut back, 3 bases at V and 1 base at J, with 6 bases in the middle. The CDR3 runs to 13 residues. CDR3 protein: CASSFQGNTEAFF. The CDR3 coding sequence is TGTGCCAGCAGCTTCCAGGGGAACACTGAAGCTTTCTTT.

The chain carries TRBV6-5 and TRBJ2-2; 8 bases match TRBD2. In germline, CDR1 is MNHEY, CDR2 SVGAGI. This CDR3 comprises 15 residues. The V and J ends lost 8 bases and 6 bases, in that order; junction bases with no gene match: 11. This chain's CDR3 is CASRGSGGTAGELFF. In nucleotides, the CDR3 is TGTGCCAGCCGCGGGTCGGGAGGGACGGCCGGGGAGCTGTTTTTT.

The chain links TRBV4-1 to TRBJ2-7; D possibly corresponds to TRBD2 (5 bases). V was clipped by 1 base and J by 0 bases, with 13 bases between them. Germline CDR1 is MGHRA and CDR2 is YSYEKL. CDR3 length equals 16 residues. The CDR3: CASSQVYAGSSYEQYF. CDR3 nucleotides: TGCGCCAGCAGCCAAGTTTACGCGGGTAGCTCCTACGAGCAGTACTTC.

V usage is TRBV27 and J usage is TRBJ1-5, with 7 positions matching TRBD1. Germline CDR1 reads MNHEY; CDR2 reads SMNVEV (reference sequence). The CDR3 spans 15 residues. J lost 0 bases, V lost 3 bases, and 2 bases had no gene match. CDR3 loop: CASSFGTDSNQPQHF. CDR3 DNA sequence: TGTGCCAGCAGTTTTGGGACAGATAGCAATCAGCCCCAGCATTTT.

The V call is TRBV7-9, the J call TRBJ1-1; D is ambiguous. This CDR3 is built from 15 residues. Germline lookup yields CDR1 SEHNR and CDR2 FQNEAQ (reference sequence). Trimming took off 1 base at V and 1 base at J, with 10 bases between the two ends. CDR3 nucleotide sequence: TGTGCCAGCAGCTTAGTCAAGACGGGGAACACTGAAGCTTTCTTT. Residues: CASSLVKTGNTEAFF.

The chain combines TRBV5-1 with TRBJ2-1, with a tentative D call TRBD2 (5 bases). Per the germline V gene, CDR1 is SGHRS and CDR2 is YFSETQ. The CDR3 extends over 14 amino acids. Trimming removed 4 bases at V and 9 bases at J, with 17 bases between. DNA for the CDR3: TGCGCCAGCAGCCTGGACTGGGGTCGGGGTGAGCAGTTCTTC. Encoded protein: CASSLDWGRGEQFF.

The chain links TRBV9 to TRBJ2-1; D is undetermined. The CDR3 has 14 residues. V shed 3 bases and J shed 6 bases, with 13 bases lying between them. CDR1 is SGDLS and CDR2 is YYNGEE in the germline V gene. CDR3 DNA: TGTGCCAGCAGCGCCACTACCCTTAGCAATGAGCAGTTCTTC. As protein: CASSATTLSNEQFF.

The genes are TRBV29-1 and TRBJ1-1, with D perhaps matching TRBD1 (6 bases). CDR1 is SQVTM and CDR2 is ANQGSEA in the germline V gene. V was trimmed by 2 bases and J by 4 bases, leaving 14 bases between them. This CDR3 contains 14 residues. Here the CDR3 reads CSVEKITGSTEAFF. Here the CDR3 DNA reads TGCAGCGTTGAAAAAATCACAGGGTCCACTGAAGCTTTCTTT.

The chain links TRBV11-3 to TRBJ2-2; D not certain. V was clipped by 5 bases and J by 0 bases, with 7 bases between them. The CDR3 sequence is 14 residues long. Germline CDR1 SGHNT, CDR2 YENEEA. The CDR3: CASSDNTNTGELFF. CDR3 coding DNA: TGTGCCAGCAGCGATAACACGAACACCGGGGAGCTGTTTTTT.

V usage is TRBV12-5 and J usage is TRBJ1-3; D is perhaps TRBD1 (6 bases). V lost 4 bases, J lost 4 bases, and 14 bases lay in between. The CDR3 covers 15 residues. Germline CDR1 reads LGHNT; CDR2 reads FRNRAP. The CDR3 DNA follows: TGTGCTAGTGGTTATTCGACAGGCGCCGGAAACACCATATATTTT. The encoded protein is CASGYSTGAGNTIYF.

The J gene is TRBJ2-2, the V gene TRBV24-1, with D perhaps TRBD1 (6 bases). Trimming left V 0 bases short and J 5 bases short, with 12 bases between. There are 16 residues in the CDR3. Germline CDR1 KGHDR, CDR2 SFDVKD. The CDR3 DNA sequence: TGTGCCACCAGTGATTTGCAACAGGGTGGGACCGGGGAGCTGTTTTTT. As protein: CATSDLQQGGTGELFF.

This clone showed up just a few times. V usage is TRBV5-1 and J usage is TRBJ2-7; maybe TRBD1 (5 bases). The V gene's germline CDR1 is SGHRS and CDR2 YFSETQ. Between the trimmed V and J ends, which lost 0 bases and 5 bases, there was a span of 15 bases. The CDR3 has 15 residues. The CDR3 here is CASSLVGAEHNEQYF. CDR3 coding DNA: TGCGCCAGCAGCTTGGTAGGGGCAGAACATAACGAGCAGTACTTC.